The 7 T cell receptor beta chains listed next were all sequenced from one sample in a study of shared clonotypes between healthy human individuals. Naive-designated CD8 cells lacked CD45RO, were positively enriched for CCR7, and omitted terminally differentiated effector memory CD45RA+ cells. TCRdb keeps only in-frame clones here, not all; method: immunoSEQ multiplex PCR. The sample records 1.5 million to 2.5 million clones, about 95% being singletons. Sequenced: naive CD8+ T cells sorted from blood. These receptor sequences come from a man between 18 and 29 years old in good health.

The V call is TRBV11-2, the J call TRBJ2-7; D gene uncertain. Germline V gene lookup returns CDR1 SGHAT and CDR2 FQNNGV. The CDR3 is 13 amino acids. Trimming shortened V by 2 bases and J by 3 bases, and 8 bases separated the two germline ends. This chain's CDR3 is CASSLTAVYEQYF. The CDR3 DNA reads as TGTGCCAGCAGCTTAACGGCGGTCTACGAGCAGTACTTC.

V and J are TRBV6-5 and TRBJ2-7; D possibly matches TRBD1 or TRBD2 (5 bases each). The germline V gene encodes CDR1 MNHEY and CDR2 SVGAGI. The CDR3 is 13 residues long. V was clipped by 2 bases and J by 6 bases, with 11 bases between them. CDR3 amino acids: CASSYPGAGEQYF. CDR3 nucleotides: TGTGCCAGCAGTTACCCCGGGGCCGGCGAGCAGTACTTC.

The V call is TRBV11-2, the J call TRBJ2-7, with 10 bases identical to TRBD2. CDR1 is SGHAT and CDR2 is FQNNGV in the germline V gene. V was clipped by 1 base and J by 4 bases; unmatched bases: 7. This CDR3 is 16 amino acids long. The CDR3 loop reads CASSLGAGTSVYEQYF. CDR3 in DNA: TGTGCCAGCAGCTTAGGTGCCGGGACTAGCGTGTACGAGCAGTACTTC.

The CDR3 reads CASSLEGQGTGELFF. The CDR3, as DNA: TGTGCCAGCAGCCTAGAGGGACAGGGCACCGGGGAGCTGTTTTTT. The chain joins TRBV13 to TRBJ2-2; the match to TRBD1 covers 9 bases. This CDR3 is 15 amino acids long. Germline V gene sequence: CDR1 PRHDT, CDR2 FYEKMQ (reference sequence). The trim removed 5 bases at V and 4 bases at J, leaving 5 bases unmatched.

The chain couples TRBV21-1 to TRBJ2-7; TRBD1 is the table's D call, not checked against the DNA. TRBV21-1 is termed a pseudogene. This CDR3 comprises 12 residues. The chain's CDR3 is CASIRILYEQYF. Here the CDR3 DNA reads TGTGCCAGCATCAGAATTCTCTACGAGCAGTACTTC.

This chain links TRBV10-1 with TRBJ2-7; 7 bases fit TRBD1. The CDR3 covers 15 residues. CDR1 and CDR2 (germline): WNHNN, SYGVQD (reference sequence). J was trimmed by 0 bases and V by 3 bases; bases with no gene match: 5. CDR3 in amino acids: CASSDGTETSYEQYF. CDR3 in DNA: TGCGCCAGCAGTGACGGGACAGAAACCTCCTACGAGCAGTACTTC.

This chain links TRBV7-2 with TRBJ2-7; 10 bases agree with TRBD2. Germline CDR1 and CDR2: SGHTA and FQGNSA. J gave up 5 bases and V 4 bases, and 8 bases lay outside the gene matches. This CDR3 has 15 residues. CDR3 sequence reads: CASSSSSGRNHEQYF. The CDR3 DNA is TGTGCCAGCAGCTCATCTAGCGGGAGAAACCACGAGCAGTACTTC.